The 28 T cell receptor beta chains below come from one sample, sequenced in a study of blood T cell repertoires in COVID-19. Assay: immunoSEQ multiplex PCR; the TCRdb copy retains only in-frame clones and omits some. Of 260,000 or so clones detected, nearly 90% appear once; the ten largest clones hold about 0.7%. The sequenced material came from peripheral blood. The receptors originated from a human donor in a cohort sampled during active COVID-19.

This sequence joins TRBV28 and TRBJ2-1; 8 bases line up with TRBD2. With V trimmed by 5 bases and J by 3 bases, 9 bases remained unmatched. Per germline, CDR1 MDHEN and CDR2 SYDVKM. This CDR3 has 16 amino acids. The DNA for the CDR3 is TGTGCCAGCAGTACGTCTTTTGCGGGAGGCTACAATGAGCAGTTCTTC. Translating it yields CASSTSFAGGYNEQFF.

The chain links TRBV11-2 to TRBJ2-5; TRBD1 agrees at 10 bases. Trimming took 2 bases from V and 3 from J; bases not matched to a gene: 3. Germline V gene lookup returns CDR1 SGHAT and CDR2 FQNNGV. The CDR3 is 15 residues long. CDR3 residues: CASSLRGTGEETQYF. DNA of the CDR3: TGTGCCAGCAGCTTAAGAGGGACAGGGGAAGAGACCCAGTACTTC.

The V gene is TRBV7-2, the J gene TRBJ2-1, with D possibly matching TRBD1 (6 bases). CDR3 length: 13 residues. Trimming removed 1 base at V and 13 bases at J, with 14 bases between. Germline V gene lookup returns CDR1 SGHTA and CDR2 FQGNSA. In DNA form, the CDR3 reads TGTGCCAGCAGCTTAGGACCCGACGGGACACAGTTCTTC. Its translation is CASSLGPDGTQFF.

The gene calls are TRBV4-2 and TRBJ2-1; D is undetermined. Trimming stripped 1 base from V and 0 bases from J, with 10 bases between. There are 16 residues in the CDR3. CDR1 is LGHNA, CDR2 YNFKEQ, per germline. CDR3: CASSQGVSSSYNEQFF. The CDR3 bases are TGTGCCAGCAGCCAAGGCGTCTCTAGCTCCTACAATGAGCAGTTCTTC.

The rearrangement uses TRBV28 and TRBJ2-3, with 13 bases that match TRBD2. Germline values: CDR1 MDHEN, CDR2 SYDVKM. The CDR3 covers 17 residues. The V and J ends lost 4 bases and 1 base, in that order; junction bases with no gene match: 5. CDR3 nucleotide sequence: TGTGCCAGCAGTTCCCGGACTAGCGGGGGCGGCACAGATACGCAGTATTTT. Protein product: CASSSRTSGGGTDTQYF.

The genes are TRBV15 and TRBJ2-7; TRBD1 agrees at 7 bases. The CDR3 is made up of 12 amino acids. J was trimmed by 1 base and V by 9 bases; bases with no gene match: 3. The germline CDR1 and CDR2 sequences are LNHNV and YYDKDF (reference sequence). CDR3 sequence (DNA): TGTGCCACTGGGACAGAATCCTACGAGCAGTACTTC. Translating gives CATGTESYEQYF.

This rearrangement joins TRBV7-2 to TRBJ2-5; 7 bases line up with TRBD2. The germline V gene encodes CDR1 SGHTA and CDR2 FQGNSA. The V gene end was trimmed by 4 bases and the J gene end by 1 base; junction bases not matched to a gene: 6. This CDR3 contains 15 residues. The CDR3 sequence: CASSSSSGSQETQYF. Written as DNA, the CDR3 is TGTGCCAGCAGCTCCTCTAGCGGAAGCCAAGAGACCCAGTACTTC.

The chain combines TRBV6-5 with TRBJ1-1, with no clear D. The germline V gene encodes CDR1 MNHEY and CDR2 SVGAGI. V lost 4 bases, J lost 0 bases, and 6 bases lay in between. This CDR3 spans 13 amino acids. The CDR3 DNA follows: TGTGCCAGCAGTTTAACTTTGAACACTGAAGCTTTCTTT. Its translation: CASSLTLNTEAFF.

This chain uses TRBV19 with TRBJ2-7, with a tentative D call TRBD1 (6 bases). The V end was cut by 7 bases, the J end by 2 bases, with 18 bases between. This CDR3 is built from 15 residues. CDR1 and CDR2 (germline): LNHDA, SQIVND (reference sequence). The CDR3 region has the DNA TGTGCCAGTACCCCCACAGGGCTGGAGACCTACGAGCAGTACTTC. It specifies CASTPTGLETYEQYF.

The V and J genes are TRBV3-1 (or the pseudogene TRBV3-2) and TRBJ2-6; D not certain. Germline loops: CDR1 LGHDT, CDR2 YNNKEL (reference sequence). The CDR3 runs to 15 residues. V was shortened by 3 bases and J by 0 bases, with 6 bases between the two germline ends. CDR3 in amino acids: CASSQWSSGANVLTF. CDR3 bases: TGTGCCAGCAGCCAGTGGAGCTCTGGGGCCAACGTCCTGACTTTC.

The chain employs TRBV30 and TRBJ1-2, with a weak D call TRBD1 (6 bases). The CDR3 spans 12 residues. Germline CDR1 GTSNPN, CDR2 SVGIG (reference sequence). The ends were cut back, 2 bases at V and 8 bases at J, with 12 bases in the middle. The CDR3 is CAWSRGHWGYTF. The DNA of the CDR3 is TGTGCCTGGAGTCGGGGACATTGGGGCTACACCTTC.

The J gene is TRBJ2-3, the V gene TRBV6-2 or TRBV6-3; 12 bases match TRBD2. V shed 6 bases, J shed 2 bases, and the junction held 6 bases outside the gene matches. Per germline, CDR1 MNHEY and CDR2 SVGEGT. This CDR3 contains 16 residues. CDR3 region: CASSRTSGRITDTQYF. The DNA of the CDR3 is TGTGCCAGCAGCCGTACTAGCGGGAGGATCACAGATACGCAGTATTTT.

This clone turned up a few times. This chain joins TRBV27 and TRBJ1-5; no clear D. This CDR3 comprises 14 residues. With 0 bases removed from V and 1 base from J, the gap between germline ends came to 4 bases. CDR1 and CDR2 from the germline V gene are MNHEY and SMNVEV (reference sequence). The CDR3 loop reads CASSLSESNQPQHF. Here the CDR3 DNA reads TGTGCCAGCAGTTTATCGGAGAGCAATCAGCCCCAGCATTTT.

The chain recombines TRBV18 with TRBJ1-1; 7 bases agree with TRBD1. V dropped 3 bases and J dropped 4; count of bases not matched to a gene: 5. The length of the CDR3 is 14 residues. Germline CDR1 KGHSH, CDR2 LQKENI. DNA of the CDR3: TGTGCCAGCTCACCCGTCGACAGGGTCACTGAAGCTTTCTTT. Residues: CASSPVDRVTEAFF.

This chain links TRBV27 with TRBJ2-6, with TRBD1 matching over 7 bases. CDR1 is MNHEY, CDR2 SMNVEV, per germline (reference sequence). V was clipped by 7 bases and J by 3 bases; unmatched bases: 9. The CDR3 consists of 16 residues. The CDR3 loop is CASIPTRTGGANVLTF. CDR3 sequence (DNA): TGTGCCAGCATCCCGACCCGGACAGGTGGGGCCAACGTCCTGACTTTC.

The chain employs TRBV11-3 and TRBJ1-2; tentative D call: TRBD1 (5 bases). Germline CDR1 reads SGHNT; CDR2 reads YENEEA. The CDR3 is 14 amino acids. Deletions cut 1 base from V and 2 bases from J, with 8 bases between. The CDR3 DNA reads TGTGCCAGCAGCTTAGGGGGCAGAAACTATGGCTACACCTTC. Amino acids: CASSLGGRNYGYTF.

The rearrangement uses TRBV16 and TRBJ1-1; D not resolved. Trimming left V 1 base short and J 3 bases short, with 6 bases between. The germline V gene has CDR1 KGHSY and CDR2 FQNENV. The CDR3 is made up of 13 amino acids. The CDR3, as DNA: TGTGCCAGCAGCCAATTTGCGGACACTGAAGCTTTCTTT. Its protein product is CASSQFADTEAFF.

The chain uses TRBV6-5 and TRBJ2-4; a possible D gene is TRBD1 (5 bases). CDR1 is MNHEY and CDR2 is SVGAGI in the germline V gene. V was clipped by 0 bases and J by 1 base, with 10 bases between them. The CDR3 runs to 16 residues. CDR3 sequence: CASSYSRQGAKNIQYF. Here the CDR3 DNA reads TGTGCCAGCAGTTACTCACGGCAGGGTGCCAAAAACATTCAGTACTTC.

J is TRBJ1-3 and V is TRBV10-1, with TRBD1 matching 12 bases. J was trimmed by 7 bases and V by 0 bases; bases with no gene match: 10. Germline V CDR1 and CDR2: WNHNN, SYGVQD (reference sequence). The CDR3 contains 18 residues. CDR3 sequence (DNA): TGCGCCAGCAGTGAGTCAGTTTTAGGGGACAGGGGGCGGAACACCATATATTTT. It yields the protein CASSESVLGDRGRNTIYF.

The CDR3 is CASSLVSGGAGDTQYF. CDR3 nucleotides: TGTGCCAGCAGCCTGGTTTCGGGGGGGGCAGGGGATACGCAGTATTTT. V is TRBV3-1 (or the pseudogene TRBV3-2) and J is TRBJ2-3, with 8 nucleotides matching TRBD2. The CDR3 runs 16 residues. Germline CDR1 LGHDT, CDR2 YNNKEL (reference sequence). The V and J ends lost 4 bases and 6 bases, in that order; junction bases with no gene match: 12.

The sample holds one count of this clone. For the CDR3, the DNA is TGCGCCAGCAGCCCAGGACTAGCGGGGGAAGCGGGCAATGAGCAGTTCTTC. It codes for CASSPGLAGEAGNEQFF. The chain employs TRBV4-3 and TRBJ2-1; 13 nucleotides agree with TRBD2. Germline-derived CDR1 and CDR2 are LGHNA and YSLEER. The junction had 9 bases not matched to a gene; V was cut back by 4 bases and J by 6 bases. The CDR3 totals 17 residues.

This chain uses TRBV10-3 with TRBJ2-7, with 13 bases lining up with TRBD2. The CDR3 is made up of 14 amino acids. From germline, CDR1 is ENHRY and CDR2 SYGVKD. With V trimmed by 5 bases and J by 12 bases, 10 bases remained unmatched. The CDR3 nucleotides read TGTGCCATCAGTAAGGGACTAGCGGGACCCCCTCGGTACTTC. Encoded protein: CAISKGLAGPPRYF.

The chain links TRBV18 to TRBJ1-5, with 8 bases aligning to TRBD1. CDR3 length equals 16 residues. Germline V gene sequence: CDR1 KGHSH, CDR2 LQKENI. V shed 4 bases, J shed 2 bases, and the junction held 7 bases outside the gene matches. CDR3 coding DNA: TGTGCCAGCTCACAACCCCAGGGGGCGGGCAATCAGCCCCAGCATTTT. It yields the protein CASSQPQGAGNQPQHF.

The chain combines TRBV6-6 with TRBJ1-1, with 12 bases fitting TRBD1. Germline-derived CDR1 and CDR2 are MNHNY and SVGAGI (reference sequence). The CDR3 runs to 14 residues. Trimming at V came to 7 bases and at J to 5 bases, leaving 5 bases not matched to a gene. The CDR3 sequence: CASIRDRGLTEAFF. For the CDR3, the DNA is TGTGCCAGCATTAGGGACAGGGGGCTTACTGAAGCTTTCTTT.

The chain couples TRBV7-8 to TRBJ2-5, with TRBD1 identical over 10 bases. CDR3 length: 15 residues. V lost 7 bases to trimming and J lost 2 bases; unmatched junction nucleotides: 7. Germline V gives CDR1 SGHVS, CDR2 FQNEAQ. CDR3 in amino acids: CASKRQGAGQETQYF. CDR3 bases: TGTGCCAGCAAGAGACAGGGGGCCGGGCAAGAGACCCAGTACTTC.

The chain links TRBV28 to TRBJ1-3, with D unresolved. V was pared by 6 bases and J by 0 bases, with 9 bases between. The CDR3 spans 14 residues. Germline V gives CDR1 MDHEN, CDR2 SYDVKM. The CDR3 DNA is TGTGCCAGCAGGGGCGTCTTCTCTGGAAACACCATATATTTT. Translation: CASRGVFSGNTIYF.

This clone has a single count. The chain joins TRBV9 to TRBJ1-5; D might be TRBD1 (6 bases). Germline CDR1 is SGDLS and CDR2 is YYNGEE. V was trimmed by 3 bases and J by 7 bases, leaving 17 bases between them. This CDR3 is 15 amino acids long. The CDR3 loop reads CASSERGEGFQPQHF. The DNA of the CDR3 is TGTGCCAGCAGCGAGAGGGGGGAGGGTTTCCAGCCCCAGCATTTT.

V gene TRBV28 combines with J gene TRBJ1-1; D uncertain. The CDR3 totals 11 residues. Germline lookup yields CDR1 MDHEN and CDR2 SYDVKM. Trimming removed 7 bases from V and 10 bases from J, with 13 bases in between. CDR3 amino acids: CASKSPSGAFF. The CDR3 nucleotides read TGTGCCAGCAAAAGCCCCTCGGGAGCTTTCTTT.